This T cell receptor (beta chain) is drawn from a study of beta chain features in type 1 diabetes. Study observations and caveats: TCRB CDR3 length was moderately but significantly reduced in all four CD4+ subsets of Type 1 diabetes patients.

In this sample, this clone turned up a few times. Its antigen is undetermined. TCRB transcripts that were expressed got sequenced, as all of the isolated RNA had been reverse transcribed. This table comes from immunoSEQ multiplex PCR, and its TCRdb copy is limited to in-frame clones, with some not included. This repertoire shows fewer than 250,000 clones, 9% to 10% found once; its top ten account for about 0.03%. Deletions cut 2 bases from V and 7 bases from J, with 12 bases between. CDR1 MNHNY and CDR2 SVGAGI come from the germline V gene (reference sequence). CDR3 length: 14 residues. Sequencing input: naive CD4+ T cells from blood. V is TRBV6-6 and J is TRBJ2-1; D is possibly TRBD2 (6 bases). This receptor was taken from a woman in her late teens or twenties in good health. The CDR3 DNA reads TGTGCCAGCAGTTACCTTGGGACTGGTAATGAGCAGTTCTTC. It codes for CASSYLGTGNEQFF.